This paragraph covers one T cell receptor beta chain sequence. This clonotype was found a few times. Its antigen is unknown. Qualities for individual bases were not recorded, and no much larger clone is one base off. This record belongs to a study of identical twins (dated by TCRdb to between 2015 and 2016). In the study overall: The study deep-sequenced TCR alpha and beta repertoires from monozygotic twins, unrelated adults of various ages and cord blood to test whether fetal clonotypes persist. Replicate twin experiments were performed at different times using different library preparation protocols to rule out contamination. The paper's findings and limits, for the study overall: Zero-insertion analyses could be partly confounded by invariant T cells such as MAIT and iNKT, though diverse VJ usage argued against such confounding for most clonotypes. In monozygotic twins, out-of-frame TCR alpha sharing was systematically underestimated by recombination models, although the models agreed with sharing between unrelated individuals. In beta out-of-frame sequences, excess twin sharing was weaker, because having fewer shared sequences lowered the signal-to-noise ratio. Compared with coincidental sharing between unrelated individuals, an excess of low generation-probability sequences was observed among out-of-frame TCR alpha sequences shared between twins. Fewer insertions were carried by abundant cord blood beta clonotypes, a similar but weaker trend appeared in young adult naive repertoires, and no such trend appeared in memory repertoires. Because the same donors could not be followed over many years, the conclusions depended on cross-sectional statistical analysis.

All donors were healthy Caucasians. The twin cohort comprised three pairs of female monozygotic twins, all aged about 18 to 29 years. Positive isolation kits from Invitrogen were used to isolate the CD4+ and CD8+ T cell populations. Library prep was done by 5' RACE. The instrument given in TCRdb is Illumina HiSeq 2000. A universal primer binding site was introduced by template switching, and a unique molecular identifier was present in the final cDNA, enabling accurate counting of TCR cDNA molecules. Specific primers in the conserved constant-segment region were used to synthesize first-strand cDNA for the TCR alpha and beta chains. To control for contamination, each cDNA library was double barcoded with a SMART-Mk sample barcode plus Illumina barcodes. Two successive PCR steps introduced TruSeq adapter sequences along with Illumina sample barcodes. The Illumina HiSeq platform was used with custom primers to sequence TCR alpha and beta cDNA libraries. The study's processing was this. Raw reads were processed with MiGEC to extract unique molecular identifiers, and MiXCR was used to determine CDR3 positions. For each individual, recombination models were inferred using an EM algorithm with the repgenHMM and IGoR tools. Shared clonotypes were analyzed with the tcR package in R, and sharing was normalized by the product of cloneset sizes. Out-of-frame nonproductive sequences were analyzed to study raw recombination free of thymic and clonal selection effects. TCRdb trimmed public reads at Q25 via fastp, called clones via MiXCR and kept in-frame beta chains. Each entry merges the rows of one CDR3 protein and shows their most common DNA and genes. The V and J calls come from TCRdb's annotation, not from the publication. This sample has some 500,000 distinct CDR3 sequences in its table, and around 20% of those were observed once. The ten largest clones add up to about 0.99% of the sample.

Reading the germline V gene (reference sequence) gives CDR1 DFQATT and CDR2 SNEGSKA. The CDR3 contains 12 residues, cysteine and phenylalanine counted. Just the 36-base CDR3 DNA is kept, in frame starting at base 1. V was cut back by 4 bases and J by 2 bases, leaving a gap of 9 bases between them. The same specimen was also included in a second study, on T cells expressing NK-cell markers. The second study's authors report: TCR beta-chain repertoires were profiled in sorted CD3+CD56+NKG2C+, CD3+CD56+NKG2C- and CD3+CD56-NKG2C+ T-cell subsets from several donors. Seven of the eight sequenced donors were HCMV-seropositive and one was HCMV-seronegative. In several experiments an anti-gammadeltaTCR antibody was added to restrict sorting to alphabetaTCR-expressing T cells. In several donors, the dominant CD3+CD56+NKG2C+ clonotypes were found to rank among the top 10 CD8+ clonotypes and to make up about 1.0-7.5% of CD8+ T cells. Those dominant clonotypes were again the most abundant among CD3+CD56-NKG2C+ cells in a few donors, at 28.3-60.1%. Whether the expanded NKG2C-expressing T cell clones were specific for HCMV antigens remained unclear. Randomly selected healthy volunteers, three men and five women, were used as the eight sequenced donors. HCMV serostatus was determined by detecting HCMV-specific IgG in serum with a commercial ELISA kit. MIGEC was used to demultiplex reads and group reads by UMI, and MiTCR was used to assemble and quantify clonotypes. To exclude erroneous sequences, any TCR cDNA sequence not supported by at least two reads was discarded. The tcR package was used for downstream repertoire analysis, and clonotypes were matched between fractions using CDR3 nucleotide sequence together with V segment. VDJmatch was used to annotate antigen specificity against VDJdb, with one amino acid substitution allowed in CDR3.

The sequence links TRBV20-1 to TRBJ2-7; the D gene identity is not certain. The specimen was CD4+ T cells sorted from blood. This clonotype was obtained from a woman in her late teens or twenties in good health. The CDR3 protein is CSAITPTYEQYF. The DNA sequence reads TGCAGTGCTATTACTCCCACCTACGAGCAGTACTTC.